Included here is one T cell receptor (beta chain) sequence, with context. This sample is drawn from a study of T-cell reconstitution after alpha-beta-depleted transplantation in children. This sample's TCRbeta library carried unique molecular identifier barcodes. MiXCR was run by TCRdb on the PCR reads, yielding one entry per CDR3 protein. The table lists about 580,000 distinct CDR3 sequences, 23% of them singletons, with approximately 14% in the top ten. This CDR3 region has 15 residues. Germline V gene sequence: CDR1 SGHRS, CDR2 YFSETQ. V dropped 4 bases and J dropped 0; count of bases not matched to a gene: 4.

This specimen was PBMCs, mostly from graft donor cells, taken 360 days after TCRalphabeta/CD19-depleted stem cell transplant. The receptor's source is a boy under two years old who had a stem cell transplant for acute myeloid leukemia, so the T cells may come from the graft donor. V usage is TRBV5-1 and J usage is TRBJ1-1; TRBD1 aligns across 9 bases. The CDR3 is CASSADRGLNTEAFF. The CDR3 DNA reads TGCGCCAGCAGCGCGGACAGGGGATTGAACACTGAAGCTTTCTTT.